Below, one T cell receptor (beta chain) is given with its context. This clonotype showed up just a few times. The clone's antigen remains unknown. It has no much larger one-base neighbor in the sample; base qualities were not kept. This specimen's time point label, interpreted: pre-sensitization, week 0. What this sample's treatment or condition label stands for: therapeutic diphenylcyclopropenone sensitization with weekly scalp DPC. At each patch-test visit, blood was drawn before the patch test was applied. To be eligible, patients had to be aged 18 to 70, diagnosed with alopecia and judged suitable for DPC therapy, while pregnant patients were excluded. Total RNA was extracted from unfractionated whole blood collected in Tempus Blood RNA tubes. The data stem from a study of human T cells and chemical hapten exposure (dated by TCRdb to the early 2020s). Background for the entire study: For sensitization, 2% DPC in acetone was applied to a roughly 2 cm by roughly 2 cm area of upper inner arm skin. Throughout the study period of roughly 24 weeks, patients also received therapeutic DPC doses to the scalp every week. Patch testing on the upper back used Finn chambers containing 0.01% DPC, with scoring done after 6 days according to International Contact Dermatitis Research Group standards. Alopecia areata with under or over 50% scalp involvement, alopecia totalis and alopecia universalis were represented in the patient cohort, which was mostly female. Libraries were pooled for sequencing, and variation in per-sample TCR yields was attributed mainly to small differences in library volumes within the pool. This study followed changes in the peripheral blood TCR repertoire in vivo during primary and secondary sensitization of alopecia patients to the hapten diphenylcyclopropenone (DPC). Blood was sampled from patients pre-sensitization (week 0) and at 2, 6 and about 24 weeks after DPC sensitization. For TCR sequencing, blood came from about 28 alopecia patients at anywhere from one to four time points (pre-sensitization, 2, 6 and 24 weeks). Paper-wide results and their limitations: Expanded TCRs formed significantly more large CDR3 similarity clusters than pre-sensitization or healthy control sets, consistent with antigen-driven responses. A positive correlation was found between the number of PT1 expanded TCRs and patch test score, with significance reached at thresholds 8, 16 and 32 but not 4. After repeated subsampling, the strength of the expansion versus patch-test correlation and the threshold at which it became significant changed. No change with DPC sensitization was found in the number of TCRs above 1 in 1000 frequency, and no evidence of global repertoire structure alterations was found. Because all patients had alopecia, a presumed autoimmune disease, the immune response of the patients might differ from that of healthy individuals.

To prepare the library, RACE was applied. Sequencing used a NextSeq 500. Library preparation attached unique molecular identifiers to individual cDNA molecules for quantitative, reproducible TCR counting. Both TCR alpha and TCR beta chains were sequenced from each blood RNA sample. Under the source paper's analysis protocol: The median number of TCRs per sample was over 85,000, ranging from roughly 23,224 to 690,600. The Decombinator software suite was used to annotate the V, J and CDR3 of the TCR reads. To make PS versus PT1 abundance plots, every sample was subsampled to the same number of TCRs (28,000). Expanded TCRs were defined as absent before sensitization and observed at least eight times at the 2-week time point. Using fastp trimming at Q25 and MiXCR clonotype assembly, TCRdb reanalyzed the public sequencing data and kept in-frame beta chains. For every CDR3 protein sequence, its rows merge into one entry that carries the most common genes and DNA. The V and J calls were not made by the authors but by TCRdb's processing. The sample data list about 80,000 distinct CDR3 sequences, and 14% of these were observed just once. The ten largest clones add up to more than 3.5% of the sample.

Sequencing used whole blood, obtained in connection with sensitization to the hapten diphenylcyclopropenone (DPC). The TCR sequence derives from a woman aged 50 to 65 with alopecia areata. Some clones in this sample may be carry-over from other donors' samples.

CDR3 region: CAISREAGNTIYF. The bases are TGTGCCATCAGTAGAGAGGCTGGAAACACCATATATTTT. This receptor chain uses TRBV10-3 and TRBJ1-3, with the D gene too uncertain to name. V is pared back by 5 bases and J by 2 bases, with 7 bases lying between the germline termini. From the cysteine up to the phenylalanine, the CDR3 has a length of 13 residues. Here the CDR3 DNA is all that survives: 39 bases in frame from base 1. The germline V gene encodes CDR1 ENHRY and CDR2 SYGVKD.